Each of the 32 T cell receptor beta chains below was sequenced from the same sample in a study of T-cell reconstitution after alpha-beta-depleted transplantation in children. This sample's TCRbeta library carried unique molecular identifier barcodes. TCRdb re-derived calls from the PCR reads in MiXCR, one entry per CDR3 protein. Here the sample spans a few hundred thousand distinct CDR3 sequences, 11% being singletons. Sequences were derived from PBMCs, sampled before TCRalphabeta/CD19-depleted stem cell transplant. The receptors originated from a child younger than two with acute myeloid leukemia, due to receive a stem cell transplant.

This clonotype was seen many times. The V and J genes are TRBV12-3 or TRBV12-4 and TRBJ2-7; D call uncertain. The CDR3 sequence is 14 residues long. V dropped 6 bases and J dropped 3 bases, with 15 bases sitting between them. In DNA form, the CDR3 reads TGTGCCAGCAGGGACCCTGGCAGGTTCTACGAGCAGTACTTC. Protein sequence: CASRDPGRFYEQYF.

This clonotype came up many times. J is TRBJ2-7 and V is TRBV20-1; 9 bases align to TRBD2. The germline gives CDR1 DFQATT, CDR2 SNEGSKA (reference sequence). J was trimmed by 3 bases and V by 0 bases; bases with no gene match: 6. The CDR3 consists of 15 residues. The CDR3 loop is CSARDIATSGYEQYF. The CDR3 DNA reads TGCAGTGCTAGAGATATAGCGACTAGCGGCTACGAGCAGTACTTC.

The table lists this clonotype with many counts. This chain joins TRBV7-8 and TRBJ2-3; 10 nucleotides agree with TRBD2. This CDR3 spans 15 amino acids. With V trimmed by 5 bases and J by 2 bases, 4 bases remained unmatched. The germline V gene encodes CDR1 SGHVS and CDR2 FQNEAQ. The CDR3 loop is CASSPSGGVTDTQYF. CDR3 DNA sequence: TGTGCCAGCAGCCCCAGCGGGGGGGTCACAGATACGCAGTATTTT.

In this sample, this clonotype turned up many times. This sequence joins TRBV20-1 and TRBJ2-1; 11 positions match TRBD1. The germline CDR1 and CDR2 sequences are DFQATT and SNEGSKA (reference sequence). The ends lost 0 bases at V and 0 bases at J; junction bases unmatched: 4. The CDR3 is 17 amino acids. DNA for the CDR3: TGCAGTGCTAGAGATGGGGACAGGGGGACCTCCTACAATGAGCAGTTCTTC. This translates into CSARDGDRGTSYNEQFF.

This clonotype was detected ten times or more. V is TRBV6-5 and J is TRBJ2-7, with 14 bases that match TRBD2. CDR1 and CDR2 (germline): MNHEY, SVGAGI. The CDR3 consists of 17 residues. V shed 0 bases, J shed 0 bases, and the junction held 1 base outside the gene matches. CDR3 in DNA: TGTGCCAGCAGTTACTCCGGGACTAGCGGGAGCTCCTACGAGCAGTACTTC. It yields the protein CASSYSGTSGSSYEQYF.

The genes are TRBV12-3 or TRBV12-4 and TRBJ2-2, with D uncertain. V was clipped by 0 bases and J by 3 bases, with 2 bases between them. The CDR3 runs to 13 residues. The CDR3 protein is CASSLAYTGELFF. CDR3 coding DNA: TGTGCCAGCAGTTTAGCGTACACCGGGGAGCTGTTTTTT.

This clonotype was recorded many times. One end of the junction varies from germline; a read error may be responsible. The chain joins TRBV5-1 to TRBJ1-2, with TRBD1 matching 7 bases. Germline V gene sequence: CDR1 SGHRS, CDR2 YFSETQ. This CDR3 is 12 amino acids long. CDR3 coding DNA: TGCGCCAGCAGCTTGGGAGGGACAGCTCCCCGCTTC. Protein: CASSLGGTAPRF.

Of note for this clonotype: A much larger clone sits a single nucleotide away, making a read error possible. This chain joins TRBV11-2 and TRBJ1-2, with 10 positions matching TRBD1. The CDR3 runs 14 residues. Germline loops: CDR1 SGHAT, CDR2 FQNNGV. The CDR3 sequence is CASSLGTGDYGDTF. The CDR3 DNA reads as TGTGCCAGCAGCTTGGGGACAGGGGACTATGGCGACACCTTC.

The chain is built from TRBV6-1 and TRBJ1-5, with 7 bases lining up with TRBD1. Germline V lookup: CDR1 MNHNS, CDR2 SASEGT. This CDR3 is 17 amino acids long. V lost 6 bases to trimming and J lost 4 bases; unmatched junction nucleotides: 15. CDR3 loop: CASRTFRGGEENQPQHF. The CDR3 DNA sequence: TGTGCCAGCAGGACCTTCAGGGGGGGAGAGGAAAATCAGCCCCAGCATTTT.

On this clonotype itself: This may be a read error, as it is one base from a much larger clone. This sequence joins TRBV5-1 and TRBJ2-6; a possible D gene is TRBD1 (5 bases). The CDR3 covers 15 residues. The germline gives CDR1 SGHRS, CDR2 YFSETQ. The CDR3 DNA follows: TGCGCCAGCAGCTTTGGCGGAACTGGGGCCAACGGCCTGACTTTC. It is translated as CASSFGGTGANGLTF.

There are many counts of this clonotype. The rearrangement joins TRBV18 to TRBJ2-5, with D perhaps matching TRBD1 or TRBD2 (6 bases each). Trimming removed 3 bases from V and 5 bases from J, with 10 bases in between. CDR3 length equals 13 residues. In germline, CDR1 is KGHSH, CDR2 LQKENI. DNA of the CDR3: TGTGCCAGCTCACCGGGGGGCCGGGAGACCCAGTACTTC. It codes for CASSPGGRETQYF.

Concerning this clonotype: One base away lies a much larger clone, so this may be a sequencing read error. J is TRBJ1-1 and V is TRBV3-1, with D tentatively TRBD1 (6 bases). V lost 5 bases, J lost 1 base, and 14 bases lay in between. The CDR3 is 15 amino acids. CDR1 and CDR2 (germline): LGHDT, YNNKEL (reference sequence). This CDR3 is CASSYPGTSNTEAFF. CDR3 nucleotides: TGTGCCAGCAGCTATCCAGGGACATCGAACACTGAAGCTTTCTTT.

This clonotype was found many times. The rearrangement links TRBV12-3 or TRBV12-4 to TRBJ2-5; 7 bases agree with TRBD1. Trimming removed 6 bases from V and 4 bases from J; junction bases left unmatched: 8. The CDR3 has 14 residues. The CDR3 nucleotides read TGTGCCAGCAGCGACAGGGTAGGAGGAGAGACCCAGTACTTC. It encodes CASSDRVGGETQYF.

This chain joins TRBV7-8 and TRBJ2-5, with TRBD2 as a possible D gene (5 bases). The germline CDR1 and CDR2 sequences are SGHVS and FQNEAQ. CDR3 length equals 13 residues. The germline V and J ends were trimmed by 4 bases and 3 bases, with 9 bases remaining between them. The CDR3 DNA follows: TGTGCCAGCAGCTCCCTGCGGGAAGAGACCCAGTACTTC. Amino acid sequence: CASSSLREETQYF.

This clonotype has a count of ten or more. The chain employs TRBV11-2 and TRBJ2-5; no reliable D call. Deletions cut 3 bases from V and 7 bases from J, with 6 bases between. This CDR3 contains 11 residues. Germline V lookup: CDR1 SGHAT, CDR2 FQNNGV. The chain's CDR3 is CASSFGGTQYF. CDR3 nucleotides: TGTGCCAGCAGCTTCGGCGGGACCCAGTACTTC.

This clonotype was seen at least ten times. CDR3 sequence (DNA): TGCAGCGTTGTATGGGAGGGGGCTTGGGGTATTTCACCCCTCCACTTT. As protein: CSVVWEGAWGISPLHF. The chain employs TRBV29-1 and TRBJ1-6; 7 nucleotides align to TRBD1. In germline, CDR1 is SQVTM, CDR2 ANQGSEA. CDR3 length: 16 amino acids. V trimming: 4 bases; J trimming: 9 bases; junction bases outside the gene matches: 15.

This clonotype was counted ten times or more. This chain joins TRBV5-1 and TRBJ1-2; no clear D. Germline CDR1 reads SGHRS; CDR2 reads YFSETQ. Trimming shortened V by 1 base and J by 2 bases, and 9 bases separated the two germline ends. The CDR3 runs to 14 residues. In nucleotides, the CDR3 is TGCGCCAGCAGCTTGACGACTGGGAACTATGGCTACACCTTC. Translating gives CASSLTTGNYGYTF.

Points on this clonotype: A much larger clone differs by one base, so this may be a read error. The chain is built from TRBV28 and TRBJ1-2, with D possibly being TRBD1 (6 bases). The CDR3 runs to 14 residues. V gave up 7 bases and J gave up 12 bases, with 24 bases separating them. The V gene's germline CDR1 is MDHEN and CDR2 SYDVKM. This CDR3 is CASMTMPGANGHTF. As DNA, the CDR3 is TGTGCCAGCATGACGATGCCGGGGGCTAACGGCCACACCTTC.

This clonotype has ten or more counts. This chain uses TRBV25-1 with TRBJ1-5; unclear D gene. V lost 6 bases and J 5 bases, leaving 23 bases between the germline ends. Per the germline V gene, CDR1 is MGHDK and CDR2 is SYGVNS. The CDR3 has 17 residues. CDR3 in DNA: TGTGCCAGCAGACCTCCTAGACAAGTCGGGGAGGATCAGCCCCAGCATTTT. It encodes CASRPPRQVGEDQPQHF.

This clonotype was seen at least ten times. The chain is built from TRBV18 and TRBJ2-1; D assignment may be TRBD1 or TRBD2 (5 bases each). The CDR3 spans 16 residues. Germline CDR1 is KGHSH and CDR2 is LQKENI. V lost 1 base and J 6 bases, leaving 16 bases between the germline ends. The CDR3 DNA follows: TGTGCCAGCTCACCACGGGCTTTGGGACGGGGCAATGAGCAGTTCTTC. Translated: CASSPRALGRGNEQFF. The variable domain in full, completed from reference TRBV18 and TRBJ2-1, reads NAGVMQNPRHLVRRRGQEARLRCSPMKGHSHVYWYRQLPEEGLKFMVYLQKENIIDESGMPKERFSAEFPKEGPSILRIQQVVRGDSAAYFCASSPRALGRGNEQFFGPGTRLTVL.

This clonotype has at least ten counts. The chain has TRBV14 and TRBJ1-1; no clear D. V was clipped by 4 bases and J by 0 bases, with 12 bases between them. This CDR3 comprises 15 residues. Germline loops: CDR1 SGHDN, CDR2 FVKESK. CDR3 region: CASSPLGHLNTEAFF. The CDR3 DNA sequence: TGTGCCAGCAGCCCATTAGGGCACCTGAACACTGAAGCTTTCTTT. The whole variable domain, remainder taken from reference TRBV14 and TRBJ1-1, is EAGVTQFPSHSVIEKGQTVTLRCDPISGHDNLYWYRRVMGKEIKFLLHFVKESKQDESGMPNNRFLAERTGGTYSTLKVQPAELEDSGVYFCASSPLGHLNTEAFFGQGTRLTVV.

This clonotype was seen repeatedly, ten times or more. The chain combines TRBV7-3 with TRBJ2-7; 10 nucleotides line up with TRBD2. The CDR3 contains 13 residues. V shed 4 bases and J 5 bases; nucleotides not matched to a gene: 2. CDR1 is SGHTA and CDR2 is FQGTGA in the germline V gene. DNA for the CDR3: TGTGCCAGCAGCTCTAGCGGGAGTCACGAGCAGTACTTC. Its translation is CASSSSGSHEQYF. The full variable domain, in which reference TRBV7-3 and TRBJ2-7 provide the parts outside the CDR3, is GAGVSQTPSNKVTEKGKYVELRCDPISGHTALYWYRQSLGQGPEFLIYFQGTGAADDSGLPNDRFFAVRPEGSVSTLKIQRTERGDSAVYLCASSSSGSHEQYFGPGTRLTVT.

This clonotype came up many times. The V and J genes are TRBV5-1 and TRBJ2-7, with D possibly TRBD1 on 6 matching bases. Germline CDR1 is SGHRS and CDR2 is YFSETQ. The V and J ends lost 0 bases and 3 bases respectively, with 10 bases between them. CDR3 length equals 14 residues. The CDR3 nucleotides read TGCGCCAGCAGCTTGGTGGCAGGGGACTACGAGCAGTACTTC. The encoded protein is CASSLVAGDYEQYF.

This clonotype showed up many times. The chain combines TRBV3-1 with TRBJ1-1; the D is unclear. From germline, CDR1 is LGHDT and CDR2 YNNKEL (reference sequence). This CDR3 contains 11 residues. The V end lost 0 bases, the J end lost 7 bases, and 3 bases lay between the germline ends. The CDR3 DNA reads TGTGCCAGCAGCCAAGATAATGAAGCTTTCTTT. Its protein is CASSQDNEAFF.

In this sample, this clonotype turned up many times. The chain employs TRBV12-3 or TRBV12-4 and TRBJ2-7; 8 bases match TRBD2. There are 15 residues in the CDR3. J lost 3 bases, V lost 5 bases, and 9 bases had no gene match. The DNA of the CDR3 is TGTGCCAGCAGTCCCGCTAGCGGGCCCAACTACGAGCAGTACTTC. Its protein is CASSPASGPNYEQYF.

This chain joins TRBV12-3 or TRBV12-4 and TRBJ2-1, with no clear D. Trimming pared 4 bases from V and 8 bases from J, leaving 15 bases between. This CDR3 spans 14 amino acids. In DNA form, the CDR3 reads TGTGCCAGCAGTTCCCTCCCGGGCCAACATGAGCAGTTCTTC. Protein: CASSSLPGQHEQFF.

This clonotype was picked up many times. The chain employs TRBV27 and TRBJ1-2, with 9 nucleotides matching TRBD1. The CDR3 runs 13 residues. Trimming took 7 bases from V and 8 from J; bases not matched to a gene: 8. CDR1 is MNHEY and CDR2 is SMNVEV in the germline V gene (reference sequence). CDR3 in amino acids: CASTGTGSGGYTF. In nucleotides, the CDR3 is TGTGCCAGCACCGGGACAGGGTCGGGAGGCTACACCTTC.

This clonotype has ten or more counts. The chain combines TRBV15 with TRBJ2-3; the match to TRBD2 covers 8 bases. V trimming: 1 base; J trimming: 0 bases; junction bases outside the gene matches: 3. Germline CDR1 and CDR2: LNHNV and YYDKDF (reference sequence). The CDR3 consists of 16 residues. The CDR3 DNA follows: TGTGCCACCAGCAGAGTCTCTAGCGGGAGCACAGATACGCAGTATTTT. Amino acids: CATSRVSSGSTDTQYF.

This clonotype showed up just a few times. The chain employs TRBV12-3 or TRBV12-4 and TRBJ2-2; 9 nucleotides align to TRBD2. Trimming cost V 3 bases and J 6 bases; bases outside gene matches: 2. This CDR3 region has 14 residues. The CDR3 spells CASSLTSGPGELFF. The CDR3 nucleotides are TGTGCCAGCAGTTTGACTAGCGGACCCGGGGAGCTGTTTTTT.

In its sample, this clonotype was seen many times. V is TRBV5-1 and J is TRBJ1-2; 8 nucleotides match TRBD1. J was trimmed by 4 bases and V by 0 bases; bases with no gene match: 5. Germline V CDR1 and CDR2: SGHRS, YFSETQ. The CDR3 has 15 residues. CDR3 in DNA: TGCGCCAGCAGCTTGGTGGACAGGGAAGTCTATGGCTACACCTTC. Translated: CASSLVDREVYGYTF.

J is TRBJ1-4 and V is TRBV4-1; possibly TRBD1 for D (6 bases). Looked up from germline, CDR1 is MGHRA and CDR2 is YSYEKL. CDR3 length equals 16 residues. V was pared by 4 bases and J by 2 bases, with 14 bases between. The CDR3 sequence is CASSLGSRGTNEKLFF. CDR3 coding DNA: TGCGCCAGCAGCCTTGGATCAAGGGGGACTAATGAAAAACTGTTTTTT.

This clonotype was seen at least ten times. The CDR3 protein is CSARIFSSTDTQYF. CDR3 sequence (DNA): TGCAGTGCTAGAATATTCAGCAGCACAGATACGCAGTATTTT. V usage is TRBV20-1 and J usage is TRBJ2-3; D remains unclear. This CDR3 comprises 14 residues. Germline CDR1 and CDR2: DFQATT and SNEGSKA (reference sequence). The V end lost 2 bases, the J end lost 0 bases, and 9 bases lay between the germline ends.